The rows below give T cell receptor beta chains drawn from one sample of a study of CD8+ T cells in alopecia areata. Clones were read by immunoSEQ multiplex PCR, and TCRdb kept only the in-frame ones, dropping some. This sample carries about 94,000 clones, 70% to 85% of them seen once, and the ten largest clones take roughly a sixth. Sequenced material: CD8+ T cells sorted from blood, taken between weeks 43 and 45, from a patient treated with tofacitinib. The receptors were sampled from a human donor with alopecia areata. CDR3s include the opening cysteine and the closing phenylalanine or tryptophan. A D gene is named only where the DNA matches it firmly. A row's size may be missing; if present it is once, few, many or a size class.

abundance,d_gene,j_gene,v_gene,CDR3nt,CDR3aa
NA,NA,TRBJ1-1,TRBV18,TGTGCCAGCTCACCACAGGGGGGAATGACTGAAGCTTTCTTT,CASSPQGGMTEAFF
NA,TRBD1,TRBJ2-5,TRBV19,TGTGCCAGTAGTATATCCCGGACAGGAGAGACCCAGTACTTC,CASSISRTGETQYF
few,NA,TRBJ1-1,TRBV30,TGTGCCTGTAAGCAAGGGTCTGAAGCTTTCTTT,CACKQGSEAFF
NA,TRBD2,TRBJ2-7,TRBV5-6,TGTGCCAGCAGCTTGGGCGGGGGTAGGCAGTACTTC,CASSLGGGRQYF
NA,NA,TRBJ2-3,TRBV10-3,TGTGCCATCAACGGCGGGGAGAACACAGATACGCAGTATTTT,CAINGGENTDTQYF
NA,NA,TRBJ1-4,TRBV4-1,TGCGCCAGCAGCCAAGATCCACAGGCACCGGAAAAACTGTTTTTT,CASSQDPQAPEKLFF
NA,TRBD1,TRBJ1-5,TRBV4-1,TGCGCCAGCAGCCAACGGGACAGGGGTGATCAGCCCCAGCATTTT,CASSQRDRGDQPQHF
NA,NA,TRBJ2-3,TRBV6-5,TGTGCCAGCACGATGGGAGGCCCCCCAGATACGCAGTATTTT,CASTMGGPPDTQYF
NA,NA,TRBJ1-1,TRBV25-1,TGTGCCAGCAGTGAGATTGGGGTTGAGGCTGAAGCTTTCTTT,CASSEIGVEAEAFF
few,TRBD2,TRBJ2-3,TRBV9,TGTGCCAGCAGCGTATTTGGGGGGGTGACAGATACGCAGTATTTT,CASSVFGGVTDTQYF
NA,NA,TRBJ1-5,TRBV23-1,TGCGCCAGCAGTCAATCCCCCCAGAATCTTAATCAGCCCCAGCATTTT,CASSQSPQNLNQPQHF
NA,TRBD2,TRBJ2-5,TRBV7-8,TGTGCCAGCAGCTCCTCCTCCCTCGGACTAGCCCCAGAGACCCAGTACTTC,CASSSSSLGLAPETQYF
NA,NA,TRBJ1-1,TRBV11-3,TGTGCCAGCAGCTCATACAGGGAAAAGAACACTGAAGCTTTCTTT,CASSSYREKNTEAFF
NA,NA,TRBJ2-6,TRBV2,TGTGCCAGCCTGAAGCCGGAGAGAAGCTCTGGGGCCAACGTCCTGACTTTC,CASLKPERSSGANVLTF
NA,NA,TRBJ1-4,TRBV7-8,TGTGCCAGCGGAACCGGGTGGGGGAATAATGAAAAACTGTTTTTT,CASGTGWGNNEKLFF
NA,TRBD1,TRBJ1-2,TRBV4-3,TGCGCCAGCAGCCAAGTGATGGGCCTGCCTACGTGGGACAGCGAGGGGGACTATGGCTACACCTTC,CASSQVMGLPTWDSEGDYGYTF
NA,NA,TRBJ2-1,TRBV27,TGTGCCAGCAGCTATAACTCGGGCGGCAATGAGCAGTTCTTC,CASSYNSGGNEQFF
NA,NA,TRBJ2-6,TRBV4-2,TGTGCCAGCAGCCAAGATTTGCCGGGACGTGGGGCCAACGTCCTGACTTTC,CASSQDLPGRGANVLTF
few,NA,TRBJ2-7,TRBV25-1,TGTGCCAGCAGTGAGGGGGTTGAGGGCTACGAGCAGTACTTC,CASSEGVEGYEQYF
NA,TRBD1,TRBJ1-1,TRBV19,TGTGCCTGCGGGACAGGGCGATACACTGAAGCTTTCTTT,CACGTGRYTEAFF
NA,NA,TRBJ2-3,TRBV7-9,TGTGCCAGCAACCACAGGGGCACAGATACGCAGTATTTT,CASNHRGTDTQYF
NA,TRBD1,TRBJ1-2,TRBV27,TGTGCCAGCAGAAACACAGGGGACTATGGCTACACCTTC,CASRNTGDYGYTF
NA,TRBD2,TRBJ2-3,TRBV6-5,TGTGCCAGCGTAAGCGGGGGGGTCACAGATACGCAGTATTTT,CASVSGGVTDTQYF
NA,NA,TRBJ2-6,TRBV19,TGTGCCAGTTCCCCCGGGGCCAACGTCCTGACTTTC,CASSPGANVLTF